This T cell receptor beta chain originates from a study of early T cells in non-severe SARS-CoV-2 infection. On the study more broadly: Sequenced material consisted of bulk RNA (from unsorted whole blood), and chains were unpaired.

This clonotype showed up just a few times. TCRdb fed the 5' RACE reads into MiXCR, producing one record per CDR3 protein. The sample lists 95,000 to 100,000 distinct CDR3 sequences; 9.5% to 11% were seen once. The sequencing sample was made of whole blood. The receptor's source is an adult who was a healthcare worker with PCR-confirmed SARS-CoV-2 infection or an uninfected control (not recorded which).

This CDR3 is CASSLGAETGELFF. CDR3 coding DNA: TGTGCCAGCAGCCTAGGGGCGGAGACCGGGGAGCTGTTTTTT. The genes are TRBV7-9 and TRBJ2-2; D is possibly TRBD1 (5 bases). CDR3 length: 14 amino acids. The germline gives CDR1 SEHNR, CDR2 FQNEAQ (reference sequence). V was clipped by 5 bases and J by 5 bases, with 12 bases between them.